This T cell receptor (beta chain) was documented in a study of T-cell reconstitution after alpha-beta-depleted transplantation in children. In the case of this clonotype: What it recognizes is unknown.

Trimming cost V 7 bases and J 9 bases; bases outside gene matches: 15. This CDR3 has 15 amino acids. TCRbeta library construction was performed incorporating unique molecular identifiers. Via MiXCR, TCRdb re-called the PCR reads, giving one row per CDR3 protein. The table shows a few hundred thousand distinct CDR3 sequences, with approximately 30% occurring only once. General study results and limits: Several hundred graft clones that had expanded were reportedly the source of alpha-beta T cells about two months after transplant. A year had passed since transplant, and T-cell counts and diversity by then came mostly from newly produced T cells. Surviving recipient cells, namely T cells and thymic progenitors, were the source of high day-60 TCRbeta diversity in some patients.

This TCR was recovered from a boy younger than two with Wiskott-Aldrich syndrome, due to receive a stem cell transplant. The sample was PBMCs, taken before TCRalphabeta/CD19-depleted stem cell transplant. J is TRBJ2-1 and V is TRBV12-3 or TRBV12-4; 7 bases are shared with TRBD2. The CDR3 DNA sequence: TGTGCCAGCACTCCTAGGACGGGAGGATACGGTGAGCAGTTCTTC. Amino acid sequence: CASTPRTGGYGEQFF.